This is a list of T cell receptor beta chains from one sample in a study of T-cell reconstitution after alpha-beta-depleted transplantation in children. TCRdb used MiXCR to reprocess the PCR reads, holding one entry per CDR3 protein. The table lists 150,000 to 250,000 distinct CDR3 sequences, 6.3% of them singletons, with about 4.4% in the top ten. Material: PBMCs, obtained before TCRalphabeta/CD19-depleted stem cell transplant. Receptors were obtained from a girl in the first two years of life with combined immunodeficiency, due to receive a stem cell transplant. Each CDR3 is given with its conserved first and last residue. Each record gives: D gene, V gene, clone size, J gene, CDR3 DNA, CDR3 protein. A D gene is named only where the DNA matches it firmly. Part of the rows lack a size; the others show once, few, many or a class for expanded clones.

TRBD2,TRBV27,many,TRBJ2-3,TGTGCCAGCAGTTTATCCCCGGGAGGGCGAGATACGCAGTATTTT,CASSLSPGGRDTQYF
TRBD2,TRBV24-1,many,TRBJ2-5,TGTGCCACCAGTGATTCGGAGCGGGGGAGCCAAGAGACCCAGTACTTC,CATSDSERGSQETQYF
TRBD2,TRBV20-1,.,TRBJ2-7,TGCAGTGCTACCGGGGGGGTTGGGCAGTACTTC,CSATGGVGQYF
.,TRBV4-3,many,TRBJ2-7,TGCGCCAGCAGCCAAAACGAGTGGGGCGAGCAGTACTTC,CASSQNEWGEQYF
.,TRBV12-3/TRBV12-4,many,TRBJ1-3,TGTGCCAGCAGTCCCGGGACCGGTGGAAACACCATATATTTT,CASSPGTGGNTIYF
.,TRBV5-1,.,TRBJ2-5,TGCGCCAGCAGCTTGCACCCGGGTACCCAGTACTTC,CASSLHPGTQYF
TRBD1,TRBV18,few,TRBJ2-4,TGTGCCAGCTCACCGGGACAGGGGGGGGCCAAAAACATTCAGTACTTC,CASSPGQGGAKNIQYF
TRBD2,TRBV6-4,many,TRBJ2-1,TGTGCCAGCAGCTTAGCGGGGGAACGCTCGTACAATGAGCAGTTCTTC,CASSLAGERSYNEQFF
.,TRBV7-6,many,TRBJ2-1,TGTGCCAGCAGCTTATCTTTCGGTGATTTATACAATGAGCAGTTCTTC,CASSLSFGDLYNEQFF
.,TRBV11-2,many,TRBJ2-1,TGTGCCAGCAGCCCGTACGGTAACTCCTACAATGAGCAGTTCTTC,CASSPYGNSYNEQFF
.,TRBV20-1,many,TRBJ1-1,TGCAGTGCTAGAGTCGGAGGAGAGGACACTGAAGCTTTCTTT,CSARVGGEDTEAFF
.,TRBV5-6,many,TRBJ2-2,TGTGCCAGCAGCTTTGGGGACGGGGAGCTGTTTTTT,CASSFGDGELFF
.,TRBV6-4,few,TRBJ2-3,TGTGCCAGCCTCAACCAGGGGTCAGATACGCAGTATTTT,CASLNQGSDTQYF
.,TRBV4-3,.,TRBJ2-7,TGCGCCAGCAGCCAAGAGAGGGAATCCGAGCAGTACTTC,CASSQERESEQYF
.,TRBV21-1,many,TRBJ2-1,TGTGCCAGCAGCAAAAAAAATCCAGGGGGGAGCAATGAGCAGTTCTTC,CASSKKNPGGSNEQFF
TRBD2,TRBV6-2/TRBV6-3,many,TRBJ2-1,TGTGCCAGCAGTTACCCACAGCGGGAGTTCATCACCAATGAGCAGTTCTTC,CASSYPQREFITNEQFF
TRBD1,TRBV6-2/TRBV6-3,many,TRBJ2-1,TGTGCCAGCAGTAAATCAGGGGGCGTTCTCGATGAGCAGTTCTTC,CASSKSGGVLDEQFF
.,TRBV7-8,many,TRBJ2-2,TGTGCCAGCAGCTTATTCGCGGGGTTGGACGGGGAGCTGTTTTTT,CASSLFAGLDGELFF
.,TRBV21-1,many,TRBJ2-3,TGTGCCAGCAGCAAAGAAACCGATAGGACTAGCGGAAGCACAGATACGCAGTATTTT,CASSKETDRTSGSTDTQYF
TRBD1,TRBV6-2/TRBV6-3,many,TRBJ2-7,TGTGCCAGCAACTCCAAGGGGACAGGACCCAACTACGAGCAGTACTTC,CASNSKGTGPNYEQYF
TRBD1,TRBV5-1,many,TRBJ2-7,TGCGCCAGCACCTTGACAGGGGGGGACTACGAGCAGTACTTC,CASTLTGGDYEQYF
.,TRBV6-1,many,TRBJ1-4,TGTGCCAGCAGGAGGGCAGACCATACTGAAAAACTGTTTTTT,CASRRADHTEKLFF
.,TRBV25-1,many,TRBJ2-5,TGTGCCAGCTCCCTTTCCGCGGAGACCCAGTACTTC,CASSLSAETQYF
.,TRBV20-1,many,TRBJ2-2,TGCAGTGCTAGAGATATATGGTCTACCGGGGAGCTGTTTTTT,CSARDIWSTGELFF
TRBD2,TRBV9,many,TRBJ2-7,TGTGCCAGCAGCGTATATGGCGGGAGTGAGAATCTGTACTTC,CASSVYGGSENLYF
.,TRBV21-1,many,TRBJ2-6,TGTGCCAGCAGCAAAGCACCGACAGGGTCGACTTCTGGGGCCAACGTCCTGACTTTC,CASSKAPTGSTSGANVLTF
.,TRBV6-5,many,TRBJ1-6,TGTGCCAGCAGTTATCCCTATTGGATTTTTCGACCCCTCCACTTT,CASSYPYWIFRPLHF